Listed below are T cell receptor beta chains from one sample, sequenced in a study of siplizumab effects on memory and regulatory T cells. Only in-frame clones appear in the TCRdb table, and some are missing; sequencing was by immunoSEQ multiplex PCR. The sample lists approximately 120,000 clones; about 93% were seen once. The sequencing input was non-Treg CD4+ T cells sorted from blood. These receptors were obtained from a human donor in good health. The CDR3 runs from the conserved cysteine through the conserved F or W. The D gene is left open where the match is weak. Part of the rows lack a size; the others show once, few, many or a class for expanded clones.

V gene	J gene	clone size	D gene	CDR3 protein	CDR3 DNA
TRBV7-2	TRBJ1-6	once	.	CASSLYNSPLHF	TGTGCCAGCAGCTTATATAATTCACCCCTCCACTTT
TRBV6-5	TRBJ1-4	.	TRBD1	CASSYSGTGVEKLFF	TGTGCCAGCAGTTACTCCGGGACAGGAGTCGAAAAACTGTTTTTT
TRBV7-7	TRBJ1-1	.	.	CASSQGGSTEAFF	TGTGCCAGCAGCCAAGGGGGGAGCACTGAAGCTTTCTTT
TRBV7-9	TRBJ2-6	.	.	CASSLGDGRSHNVLTF	TGTGCCAGCAGCTTAGGGGACGGCCGTTCCCACAACGTCCTGACTTTC
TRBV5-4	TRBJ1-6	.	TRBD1	CASSLPGQDYNSPLHF	TGTGCCAGCAGCTTACCGGGACAGGATTATAATTCACCCCTCCACTTT
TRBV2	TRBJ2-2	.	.	CASSAYALTGELFF	TGTGCCAGCAGTGCGTATGCGCTCACCGGGGAGCTGTTTTTT
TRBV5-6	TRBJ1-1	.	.	CASSLGGNREAFF	TGTGCCAGCAGCTTGGGGGGGAACCGCGAAGCTTTCTTT
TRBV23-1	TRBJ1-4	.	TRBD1	CASSQRTGDEKLFF	TGCGCCAGCAGTCAAAGGACAGGGGATGAAAAACTGTTTTTT
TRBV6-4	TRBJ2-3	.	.	CASSEGRTQYF	TGTGCCAGCAGTGAGGGTCGTACGCAGTATTTT
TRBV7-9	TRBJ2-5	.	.	CASSPSQGGRETQYF	TGTGCCAGCAGCCCATCCCAGGGCGGTCGGGAGACCCAGTACTTC
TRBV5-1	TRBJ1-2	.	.	CASSLGLSYTF	TGCGCCAGCAGCCTGGGACTGAGCTACACCTTC
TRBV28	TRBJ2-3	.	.	CASSLGRRVGNTQYF	TGTGCCAGCAGTTTAGGGAGGAGGGTCGGGAATACGCAGTATTTT
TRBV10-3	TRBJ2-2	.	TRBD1	CAISTTGANTGELFF	TGTGCCATCAGTACGACAGGGGCGAACACCGGGGAGCTGTTTTTT
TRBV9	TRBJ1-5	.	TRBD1	CASSGQGGNQPQHF	TGTGCCAGCAGCGGACAGGGGGGCAATCAGCCCCAGCATTTT
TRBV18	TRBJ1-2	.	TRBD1	CASSPGQVLYGYTF	TGTGCCAGCTCCCCGGGACAGGTACTTTATGGCTACACCTTC
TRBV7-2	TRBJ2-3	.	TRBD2	CASSNAPGLAGGQGTQYF	TGTGCCAGCAGCAACGCGCCGGGACTAGCGGGGGGTCAGGGAACGCAGTATTTT
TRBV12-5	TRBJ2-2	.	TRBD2	CASGLATGGVITGELFF	TGTGCTAGTGGTTTGGCGACCGGGGGGGTAATCACCGGGGAGCTGTTTTTT
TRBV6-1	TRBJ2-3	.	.	CASSKGGGDTDTQYF	TGTGCCAGCAGCAAAGGGGGCGGGGACACAGATACGCAGTATTTT
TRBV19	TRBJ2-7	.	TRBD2	CASSIGRGGLYEQYF	TGTGCCAGTAGTATTGGACGGGGGGGACTCTACGAGCAGTACTTC
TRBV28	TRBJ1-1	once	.	CATRRGASRNTEAFF	TGTGCCACCAGGAGAGGGGCGTCTAGGAACACTGAAGCTTTCTTT
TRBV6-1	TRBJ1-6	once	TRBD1	CASRSGTASPLHF	TGTGCCAGCAGGTCCGGGACAGCCTCACCCCTCCACTTT
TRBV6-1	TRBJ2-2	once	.	CASSPWGLTGELFF	TGTGCCAGCAGTCCCTGGGGGCTCACCGGGGAGCTGTTTTTT
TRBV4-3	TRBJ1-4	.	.	CASSQDPTGRGNEKLFF	TGCGCCAGCAGCCAAGACCCAACAGGGAGGGGTAATGAAAAACTGTTTTTT
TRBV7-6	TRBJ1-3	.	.	CASSLAFASGNTIYF	TGTGCCAGCAGCTTAGCGTTCGCCTCTGGAAACACCATATATTTT
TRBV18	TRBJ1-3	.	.	CASSPGISSIYTIYF	TGTGCCAGCTCACCGGGGATATCTAGCATTTACACCATATATTTT
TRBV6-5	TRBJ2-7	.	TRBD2	CASSYSGASGYEQYF	TGTGCCAGCAGTTACTCCGGGGCTAGCGGCTACGAGCAGTACTTC
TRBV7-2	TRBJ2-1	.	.	CASSFAPRGDEQFF	TGTGCCAGCAGCTTCGCCCCTCGTGGCGATGAGCAGTTCTTC
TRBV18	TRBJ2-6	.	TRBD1	CASSSYTGGAPGANVLTF	TGTGCCAGCTCGTCTTATACAGGGGGCGCGCCTGGGGCCAACGTCCTGACTTTC
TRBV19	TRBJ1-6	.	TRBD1	CASSSDRDRSPLHF	TGTGCCAGTAGTTCAGACAGGGACAGATCACCCCTCCACTTT
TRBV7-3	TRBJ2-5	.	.	CASMGRKETQYF	TGTGCCAGCATGGGCAGAAAAGAGACCCAGTACTTC
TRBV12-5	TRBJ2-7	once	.	CASGSYEQYF	TGTGCTAGTGGTTCCTACGAGCAGTACTTC
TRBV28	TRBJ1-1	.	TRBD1	CASSFVRGLYTEAFF	TGTGCCAGCAGTTTCGTTAGGGGGCTTTACACTGAAGCTTTCTTT
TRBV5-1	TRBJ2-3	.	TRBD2	CASSLAGGPPDTQYF	TGCGCCAGCAGCTTGGCGGGGGGGCCCCCAGATACGCAGTATTTT
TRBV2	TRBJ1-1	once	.	CASKLEQKVTEAFF	TGTGCCAGCAAATTGGAACAGAAAGTGACTGAAGCTTTCTTT
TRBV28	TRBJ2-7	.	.	CASSLQYEQYF	TGTGCCAGCAGTTTACAGTACGAGCAGTACTTC
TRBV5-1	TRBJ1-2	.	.	CASRVADNYGYTF	TGCGCCAGCAGGGTGGCGGATAACTATGGCTACACCTTC
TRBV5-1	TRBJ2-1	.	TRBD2	CASRGLAGGVDEQFF	TGCGCCAGCAGGGGACTAGCGGGGGGTGTCGATGAGCAGTTCTTC
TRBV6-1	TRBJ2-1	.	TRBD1	CASDRDRANEQFF	TGTGCCAGCGACCGGGACAGGGCAAATGAGCAGTTCTTC
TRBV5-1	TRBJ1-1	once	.	CASSLDGAIEAFF	TGCGCCAGCAGCTTGGACGGGGCCATTGAAGCTTTCTTT
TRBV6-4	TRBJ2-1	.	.	CASSRIAYSYNEQFF	TGTGCCAGCAGTCGCATAGCGTACTCCTACAATGAGCAGTTCTTC
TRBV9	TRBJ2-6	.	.	CASSVVGSGANVLTF	TGTGCCAGCAGCGTAGTCGGCTCTGGGGCCAACGTCCTGACTTTC
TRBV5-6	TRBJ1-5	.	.	CASSATGRTQPQHF	TGTGCCAGCAGCGCCACAGGGAGGACTCAGCCCCAGCATTTT
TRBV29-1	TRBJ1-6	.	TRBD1	CSVGQGVGSPLHF	TGCAGCGTTGGTCAGGGGGTCGGTTCACCCCTCCACTTT
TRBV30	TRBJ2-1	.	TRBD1	CAWRGQGGNEQFF	TGTGCCTGGAGGGGACAGGGAGGCAATGAGCAGTTCTTC
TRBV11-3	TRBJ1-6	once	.	CASSLREGPNSPLHF	TGTGCCAGCAGCTTAAGGGAGGGGCCCAATTCACCCCTCCACTTT
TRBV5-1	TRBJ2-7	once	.	CASSLGGKAYEQYF	TGCGCCAGCAGCTTGGGGGGGAAAGCCTACGAGCAGTACTTC
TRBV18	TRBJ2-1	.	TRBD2	CASSPPLAGDNEQFF	TGTGCCAGCTCACCACCGCTAGCGGGGGACAATGAGCAGTTCTTC
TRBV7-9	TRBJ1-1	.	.	CASSLAQTLGTEAFF	TGTGCCAGCAGCTTAGCCCAGACCCTCGGAACTGAAGCTTTCTTT
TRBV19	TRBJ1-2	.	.	CASSGDGYGYTF	TGTGCCAGTAGTGGGGACGGCTATGGCTACACCTTC
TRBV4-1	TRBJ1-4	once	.	CASSTWTGMEKLFF	TGCGCCAGCAGCACCTGGACCGGGATGGAAAAACTGTTTTTT
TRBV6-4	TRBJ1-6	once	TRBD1	CASSRDRDNSPLHF	TGTGCCAGCTCCCGGGACAGGGATAATTCACCCCTCCACTTT
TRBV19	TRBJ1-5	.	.	CASSIVHRTYNQPQHF	TGTGCCAGTAGTATAGTCCACCGGACGTATAATCAGCCCCAGCATTTT